This is a list of T cell receptor beta chains from one sample in a study of beta chain features in type 1 diabetes. The assay was immunoSEQ multiplex PCR, and TCRdb's table has in-frame clones only and misses some. Of fewer than 250,000 clones listed, about 70% were seen once; the top ten hold about 0.05%. The sequenced material came from naive CD4+ T cells from blood. All receptors come from a man aged 30 to 45 in good health. CDR3s include the opening cysteine and the closing phenylalanine or tryptophan. A D gene is named only where the DNA matches it firmly. Size is stated for part of the rows, as once, few or many counts, or as a class when the clone is expanded.

CDR3 protein: CASSITTDRNTEAFF; CDR3 DNA: TGTGCCAGCAGCATTACTACGGACAGGAACACTGAAGCTTTCTTT; V gene: TRBV7-2; clone size: NA; J gene: TRBJ1-1; D gene: NA
CDR3 protein: CASKKRLGLSGANVLTF; CDR3 DNA: TGTGCCAGCAAGAAGAGACTAGGACTCTCTGGGGCCAACGTCCTGACTTTC; V gene: TRBV28; clone size: once; J gene: TRBJ2-6; D gene: NA
CDR3 protein: CAISGTRSETQYF; CDR3 DNA: TGTGCCATCAGCGGGACTAGATCTGAGACCCAGTACTTC; V gene: TRBV10-3; clone size: NA; J gene: TRBJ2-5; D gene: TRBD2
CDR3 protein: CASSLEPFPGKLFF; CDR3 DNA: TGTGCCAGCAGCTTAGAACCGTTCCCGGGGAAGCTGTTTTTT; V gene: TRBV7-2; clone size: once; J gene: TRBJ2-2; D gene: NA
CDR3 protein: CAWSVGGKETQYF; CDR3 DNA: TGTGCCTGGAGTGTCGGGGGGAAAGAGACCCAGTACTTC; V gene: TRBV30; clone size: NA; J gene: TRBJ2-5; D gene: TRBD2
CDR3 protein: CASSPSDHTDTQYF; CDR3 DNA: TGTGCCAGCTCACCGTCGGACCACACAGATACGCAGTATTTT; V gene: TRBV18; clone size: few; J gene: TRBJ2-3; D gene: NA
CDR3 protein: CASSLGDAGELFF; CDR3 DNA: TGCGCCAGCAGCTTAGGGGACGCCGGGGAGCTGTTTTTT; V gene: TRBV5-1; clone size: NA; J gene: TRBJ2-2; D gene: NA
CDR3 protein: CASSAGGNEQFF; CDR3 DNA: TGTGCCAGCAGTGCAGGGGGCAATGAGCAGTTCTTC; V gene: TRBV2; clone size: few; J gene: TRBJ2-1; D gene: TRBD1
CDR3 protein: CATSTLFRDTYEQYF; CDR3 DNA: TGTGCCACCAGCACTCTGTTTCGGGACACCTACGAGCAGTACTTC; V gene: TRBV15; clone size: NA; J gene: TRBJ2-7; D gene: NA
CDR3 protein: CASSLALAAGSETQYF; CDR3 DNA: TGTGCCAGCAGCTTAGCGCTGGCGGCGGGGAGCGAGACCCAGTACTTC; V gene: TRBV7-2; clone size: NA; J gene: TRBJ2-5; D gene: NA
CDR3 protein: CASSLGGQGENIQYF; CDR3 DNA: TGTGCCAGCAGCTTGGGAGGACAGGGGGAGAACATTCAGTACTTC; V gene: TRBV7-2; clone size: few; J gene: TRBJ2-4; D gene: TRBD1
CDR3 protein: CASSVSPGSADSPLHF; CDR3 DNA: TGTGCCAGCAGCGTATCCCCGGGGTCGGCGGATTCACCCCTCCACTTT; V gene: TRBV9; clone size: NA; J gene: TRBJ1-6; D gene: NA
CDR3 protein: CASRPWGTDLTF; CDR3 DNA: TGTGCCAGCAGACCTTGGGGCACGGACCTGACTTTC; V gene: TRBV7-2; clone size: NA; J gene: TRBJ2-6; D gene: NA
CDR3 protein: CASSLAGGNTGELFF; CDR3 DNA: TGTGCCAGCAGCTTAGCTGGAGGGAACACCGGGGAGCTGTTTTTT; V gene: TRBV7-9; clone size: NA; J gene: TRBJ2-2; D gene: NA
CDR3 protein: CASSRDLSYEQYF; CDR3 DNA: TGTGCCAGCAGTCGGGACTTGTCCTACGAGCAGTACTTC; V gene: TRBV2; clone size: NA; J gene: TRBJ2-7; D gene: NA
CDR3 protein: CASSLGGPGTDTQYF; CDR3 DNA: TGTGCCAGCAGCCTGGGGGGGCCGGGCACAGATACGCAGTATTTT; V gene: TRBV7-2; clone size: NA; J gene: TRBJ2-3; D gene: NA
CDR3 protein: CSGAGLLGETQYF; CDR3 DNA: TGCAGCGGCGCGGGTCTCCTGGGGGAGACCCAGTACTTC; V gene: TRBV29-1; clone size: NA; J gene: TRBJ2-5; D gene: NA
CDR3 protein: CASSPRQIWANVLTF; CDR3 DNA: TGTGCCAGCAGCCCCCGACAGATCTGGGCCAACGTCCTGACTTTC; V gene: TRBV6-5; clone size: NA; J gene: TRBJ2-6; D gene: NA
CDR3 protein: CAWSSYTGELFF; CDR3 DNA: TGTGCCTGGTCGTCCTACACCGGGGAGCTGTTTTTT; V gene: TRBV30; clone size: NA; J gene: TRBJ2-2; D gene: NA
CDR3 protein: CAWSVLRQGIDTQYF; CDR3 DNA: TGTGCCTGGAGTGTACTCCGTCAGGGCATAGATACGCAGTATTTT; V gene: TRBV30; clone size: NA; J gene: TRBJ2-3; D gene: NA
CDR3 protein: CASSAGRDWTQETQYF; CDR3 DNA: TGTGCCAGCAGCGCTGGCCGGGACTGGACCCAAGAGACCCAGTACTTC; V gene: TRBV9; clone size: NA; J gene: TRBJ2-5; D gene: NA
CDR3 protein: CASSPPGLAQETQYF; CDR3 DNA: TGTGCCAGCAGCCCCCCGGGACTAGCCCAAGAGACCCAGTACTTC; V gene: TRBV7-2; clone size: NA; J gene: TRBJ2-5; D gene: TRBD2
CDR3 protein: CASSRGTPVQSGELFF; CDR3 DNA: TGTGCCAGCAGCCGCGGGACACCAGTTCAGTCCGGGGAGCTGTTTTTT; V gene: TRBV14; clone size: NA; J gene: TRBJ2-2; D gene: NA
CDR3 protein: CASSSYRDRNTGELFF; CDR3 DNA: TGTGCCAGCAGCTCTTATCGGGACAGAAACACCGGGGAGCTGTTTTTT; V gene: TRBV7-9; clone size: NA; J gene: TRBJ2-2; D gene: TRBD1
CDR3 protein: CSVVSLAGAFF; CDR3 DNA: TGCAGCGTTGTGAGCCTTGCGGGGGCTTTCTTT; V gene: TRBV29-1; clone size: few; J gene: TRBJ1-1; D gene: NA
CDR3 protein: CAWSLTGTENSPLHF; CDR3 DNA: TGTGCCTGGAGTCTCACCGGGACAGAGAATTCACCCCTCCACTTT; V gene: TRBV30; clone size: NA; J gene: TRBJ1-6; D gene: TRBD1
CDR3 protein: CASSPAGTSSYEQYF; CDR3 DNA: TGTGCCAGCAGTCCGGCGGGCACAAGCTCCTACGAGCAGTACTTC; V gene: TRBV13; clone size: few; J gene: TRBJ2-7; D gene: NA
CDR3 protein: CASGGEYEQYF; CDR3 DNA: TGTGCCAGCGGAGGGGAATACGAGCAGTACTTC; V gene: TRBV6-5; clone size: NA; J gene: TRBJ2-7; D gene: NA
CDR3 protein: CASSLEFRAQYF; CDR3 DNA: TGCGCCAGCAGCTTGGAATTCAGGGCCCAGTACTTC; V gene: TRBV5-1; clone size: NA; J gene: TRBJ2-5; D gene: NA
CDR3 protein: CASSSQLGEAFF; CDR3 DNA: TGTGCCAGCAGCTCTCAGCTGGGGGAAGCTTTCTTT; V gene: TRBV13; clone size: NA; J gene: TRBJ1-1; D gene: NA
CDR3 protein: CASTWTDQETQYF; CDR3 DNA: TGTGCCAGCACTTGGACAGACCAAGAGACCCAGTACTTC; V gene: TRBV6-1; clone size: NA; J gene: TRBJ2-5; D gene: NA
CDR3 protein: CASSFLAGGPQDTQYF; CDR3 DNA: TGTGCCAGCAGCTTCTTAGCGGGAGGGCCGCAAGATACGCAGTATTTT; V gene: TRBV7-6; clone size: NA; J gene: TRBJ2-3; D gene: TRBD2
CDR3 protein: CASSLPGMNTEAFF; CDR3 DNA: TGTGCCAGCAGCTTACCAGGGATGAACACTGAAGCTTTCTTT; V gene: TRBV7-9; clone size: once; J gene: TRBJ1-1; D gene: NA
CDR3 protein: CASSQERGAGYEQYF; CDR3 DNA: TGCGCCAGCAGCCAAGAGCGGGGGGCCGGTTACGAGCAGTACTTC; V gene: TRBV4-1; clone size: once; J gene: TRBJ2-7; D gene: TRBD2
CDR3 protein: CATSRDLGTQYF; CDR3 DNA: TGTGCCACCAGCAGAGATCTGGGGACCCAGTACTTC; V gene: TRBV15; clone size: NA; J gene: TRBJ2-5; D gene: NA
CDR3 protein: CAWTRTGGTGELFF; CDR3 DNA: TGTGCCTGGACCCGTACGGGGGGCACCGGGGAGCTGTTTTTT; V gene: TRBV30; clone size: few; J gene: TRBJ2-2; D gene: TRBD2
CDR3 protein: CAWSGGERGGYTF; CDR3 DNA: TGTGCCTGGAGTGGCGGGGAGAGGGGCGGCTACACCTTC; V gene: TRBV30; clone size: NA; J gene: TRBJ1-2; D gene: NA
CDR3 protein: CASSTSRGAYNEQFF; CDR3 DNA: TGTGCCAGCAGCACAAGTAGGGGGGCCTACAATGAGCAGTTCTTC; V gene: TRBV7-2; clone size: NA; J gene: TRBJ2-1; D gene: NA
CDR3 protein: CAWRGRTGKGYGYTF; CDR3 DNA: TGTGCCTGGAGGGGGCGGACAGGGAAGGGGTATGGCTACACCTTC; V gene: TRBV30; clone size: NA; J gene: TRBJ1-2; D gene: TRBD1
CDR3 protein: CSVARDRGKSYNEQFF; CDR3 DNA: TGCAGCGTCGCCCGGGACAGGGGAAAGTCCTACAATGAGCAGTTCTTC; V gene: TRBV29-1; clone size: few; J gene: TRBJ2-1; D gene: TRBD1
CDR3 protein: CAWGTGMNTEAFF; CDR3 DNA: TGTGCCTGGGGGACAGGGATGAACACTGAAGCTTTCTTT; V gene: TRBV30; clone size: NA; J gene: TRBJ1-1; D gene: TRBD1
CDR3 protein: CSVSYRVISGTEAFF; CDR3 DNA: TGCAGCGTTTCCTACAGGGTAATCAGTGGCACTGAAGCTTTCTTT; V gene: TRBV29-1; clone size: NA; J gene: TRBJ1-1; D gene: NA
CDR3 protein: CAIRGDSRVYEQYF; CDR3 DNA: TGTGCCATCAGGGGGGACTCCAGAGTCTACGAGCAGTACTTC; V gene: TRBV10-3; clone size: NA; J gene: TRBJ2-7; D gene: NA
CDR3 protein: CASSFAGTKETQYF; CDR3 DNA: TGTGCCAGCAGCTTCGCCGGGACAAAAGAGACCCAGTACTTC; V gene: TRBV5-6; clone size: NA; J gene: TRBJ2-5; D gene: NA
CDR3 protein: CSASQGRDNEQFF; CDR3 DNA: TGCAGCGCCTCGCAAGGGCGGGACAATGAGCAGTTCTTC; V gene: TRBV29-1; clone size: NA; J gene: TRBJ2-1; D gene: NA
CDR3 protein: CSVSGSYEQYF; CDR3 DNA: TGCAGCGTTTCGGGAAGCTACGAGCAGTACTTC; V gene: TRBV29-1; clone size: NA; J gene: TRBJ2-7; D gene: NA
CDR3 protein: CASSPKREVTGELFF; CDR3 DNA: TGCGCCAGCAGCCCCAAGCGGGAGGTCACCGGGGAGCTGTTTTTT; V gene: TRBV5-1; clone size: NA; J gene: TRBJ2-2; D gene: TRBD2
CDR3 protein: CASSQGRLAVTDTQYF; CDR3 DNA: TGCGCCAGCAGCCAAGGCAGACTAGCGGTCACAGATACGCAGTATTTT; V gene: TRBV4-3; clone size: NA; J gene: TRBJ2-3; D gene: TRBD2